One sample yielded the 17 T cell receptor beta chains listed below, sequenced in a study of T cells in women clearing cervical HPV infection. Sequencing used immunoSEQ multiplex PCR; TCRdb keeps in-frame clones, though not all of them. The sample holds tens of thousands of clones. The material sequenced was blood buffy coat. The receptors were gathered from a woman between 18 and 70 years old with a cervical HPV16 infection that either progressed to CIN3+ or cleared (not recorded which).

As for this clone: The read terminates 3 residues before the CDR3 end, so the remaining end is supplied by the germline J gene. The rearrangement links TRBV7-8 to TRBJ2-7, with TRBD2 as a possible D gene (6 bases). CDR1 is SGHVS, CDR2 FQNEAQ, per germline. Trimming cost V 5 bases and J 2 bases, with 13 bases left between them. This CDR3 contains 14 residues. The CDR3 loop reads CASSLPTRPYEQYF. The sequenced CDR3 bases are TGTGCCAGCAGCCTACCGACTAGACCCTACGAG.

As regards this clone: The read gets to within 3 residues of the CDR3 end, and the germline J gene fills in the rest. The gene calls are TRBV7-3 and TRBJ1-1, with TRBD1 identical over 10 bases. There are 16 residues in the CDR3. Germline lookup yields CDR1 SGHTA and CDR2 FQGTGA. The V and J ends lost 5 bases and 4 bases, in that order; junction bases with no gene match: 10. The CDR3 protein is CASSPDRGRRGTEAFF. The sequenced CDR3 bases are TGTGCCAGCAGCCCAGACAGGGGGCGCCGGGGCACTGAA.

On this clone: From the germline J gene comes the end of the CDR3, since the read stops 3 residues before it. This sequence joins TRBV12-3 or TRBV12-4 and TRBJ2-1; 9 positions agree with TRBD2. This CDR3 has 16 residues. V lost 4 bases to trimming and J lost 2 bases; unmatched junction nucleotides: 6. This CDR3 reads CASSSLGGRAYNEQFF. CDR3 DNA, as far as it was read: TGTGCCAGCAGTTCCCTTGGCGGGAGGGCCTACAATGAG.

Concerning this clone: The CDR3 is cut off 3 residues early in the read; its end comes from the germline J gene. The chain couples TRBV14 to TRBJ1-1, with D hard to call. V was pared by 3 bases and J by 3 bases, with 20 bases between. The CDR3 is made up of 17 amino acids. Germline V gene lookup returns CDR1 SGHDN and CDR2 FVKESK. CDR3 DNA, as far as it was read: TGTGCCAGCAGCCAGAAGGAGGGTATGGCGGGAGACACTGAA. This sequence encodes CASSQKEGMAGDTE. The complete CDR3 reads CASSQKEGMAGDTEAFF. Together with reference TRBV14 and TRBJ1-1, the CDR3 gives the full variable domain: EAGVTQFPSHSVIEKGQTVTLRCDPISGHDNLYWYRRVMGKEIKFLLHFVKESKQDESGMPNNRFLAERTGGTYSTLKVQPAELEDSGVYFCASSQKEGMAGDTEAFFGQGTRLTVV.

Of note for this clone: Read coverage stops 3 residues before the CDR3 terminus; the germline J gene supplies the remainder. This chain connects TRBV13 to TRBJ2-4, with 10 bases fitting TRBD1. Germline V lookup: CDR1 PRHDT, CDR2 FYEKMQ (reference sequence). The V segment lost 3 bases and the J segment 7 bases; nucleotides outside the gene matches: 9. The CDR3 sequence is 16 residues long. The CDR3 bases that were read are TGTGCCAGCAGCTTGAGGTGGACAGGGGGTCTGAACATT. Amino acids: CASSLRWTGGLNI. The entire CDR3 reads CASSLRWTGGLNIQYF.

Points on this clone: The CDR3 end falls 3 residues outside the read, so it is completed with the germline J gene. The chain couples TRBV20-1 to TRBJ1-2; D gene uncertain. This CDR3 contains 13 residues. The germline V gene has CDR1 DFQATT and CDR2 SNEGSKA (reference sequence). CDR3 residues: CSARPETSHGYTF. The CDR3 DNA, read in part, is TGCAGTGCTAGACCCGAGACTAGTCACGGG.

On this clone itself: The CDR3 is cut off 3 residues early in the read; its end comes from the germline J gene. J is TRBJ1-5 and V is TRBV19; maybe TRBD1 (6 bases). The CDR3 sequence is 15 residues long. V shed 3 bases and J shed 5 bases, with 14 bases lying between them. Germline V CDR1 and CDR2: LNHDA, SQIVND (reference sequence). The CDR3 DNA, read in part, is TGTGCCAGTAGTATTGGAGGACAGATAGATCAGCCC. It codes for CASSIGGQIDQP. The full CDR3 protein reads CASSIGGQIDQPQHF.

Of note for this clone: Read sequence stops 3 residues before the CDR3 end, and the germline J gene provides the missing end. The chain has TRBV20-1 and TRBJ2-3, with 11 bases identical to TRBD2. The CDR3 runs 15 residues. Germline CDR1 DFQATT, CDR2 SNEGSKA (reference sequence). With 3 bases clipped from V and 2 bases from J, the junction kept 4 bases outside the gene matches. CDR3: CSARGLAEYTDTQYF. CDR3 bases read: TGCAGTGCTAGGGGACTAGCGGAATACACAGATACG.

Comments on this clone: The read finishes 3 residues shy of the CDR3 end, and the germline J gene is used to complete it. V usage is TRBV10-2 and J usage is TRBJ2-1, with D maybe TRBD2 (6 bases). The CDR3 extends over 14 amino acids. V was shortened by 8 bases and J by 2 bases, with 13 bases between the two germline ends. CDR1 is WSHSY, CDR2 SAAADI, per germline. The part of the CDR3 DNA that was read is TGCGCCAGCCTACTAGCCGATGCCTACAATGAG. Protein sequence: CASLLADAYNE. The CDR3, in full, reads CASLLADAYNEQFF.

Concerning this clone: The read stops 3 residues short of the end of the CDR3; the missing end is completed from the germline J gene. The chain has TRBV11-3 and TRBJ2-1; weak D call: TRBD2 (5 bases). The CDR3 covers 14 residues. Germline V gene data show CDR1 as SGHNT and CDR2 as YENEEA. Between the trimmed V and J ends, which lost 4 bases and 4 bases, there was a span of 11 bases. Incomplete CDR3 DNA: TGTGCCAGCAGCTCAGAGCGGTTGTACAATGAG. It specifies CASSSERLYNE. The CDR3, in full, reads CASSSERLYNEQFF.

In regard to this clone: Read data end 3 residues before the CDR3 end; the end is taken from the germline J gene. V and J are TRBV7-3 and TRBJ1-2, with a tentative D call TRBD1 (6 bases). The CDR3 extends over 16 amino acids. CDR1 is SGHTA and CDR2 is FQGTGA in the germline V gene. The CDR3 spells CASSLLGGMRTDTYTF. The sequenced CDR3 bases are TGTGCCAGCAGCTTATTAGGGGGTATGAGGACAGATACC.

Details on this clone: The read ends 3 residues early relative to the CDR3; the germline J gene fills the gap. The chain recombines TRBV6-2 or TRBV6-3 with TRBJ1-2; D remains ambiguous. Germline CDR1 and CDR2: MNHEY and SVGEGT. The CDR3 covers 16 residues. The CDR3 loop reads CASRYLLDSGSYDYTF. Partial CDR3 DNA: TGTGCCAGCAGATACCTTCTCGACTCCGGCTCCTACGAC.

Details on this clone: The read halts 3 residues ahead of the CDR3 end, with the missing end drawn from the germline J gene. This chain uses TRBV12-3 or TRBV12-4 with TRBJ2-5; 13 bases align to TRBD2. V trimming: 2 bases; J trimming: 4 bases; junction bases outside the gene matches: 1. This CDR3 contains 15 residues. CDR3 sequence: CASSLTSGRAETQYF. CDR3 DNA (partial): TGTGCCAGCAGTTTAACTAGCGGGAGGGCAGAGACC.

Turning to this clone: The read gets to within 3 residues of the CDR3 end, and the germline J gene fills in the rest. The chain recombines TRBV5-1 with TRBJ2-3; tentatively, D is TRBD2 (6 bases). This CDR3 is 15 amino acids long. Trimming cost V 1 base and J 6 bases, with 15 bases left between them. Looked up from germline, CDR1 is SGHRS and CDR2 is YFSETQ. Here the CDR3 reads CASSLIETRGDTQYF. CDR3 DNA, as far as it was read: TGCGCCAGCAGCTTGATTGAGACTAGGGGCGATACG.

Notes on this clone: The read gets to within 3 residues of the CDR3 end, and the germline J gene fills in the rest. The chain links TRBV7-6 to TRBJ1-5; D is perhaps TRBD1 (6 bases). The CDR3 totals 12 residues. The V and J ends lost 9 bases and 6 bases respectively, with 12 bases between them. CDR1 and CDR2 from the germline V gene are SGHVS and FNYEAQ. CDR3 DNA (partial): TGTGCCAGGCAGGGGAAGGGTCAGCCC. Its translation is CARQGKGQP. The CDR3, in full, reads CARQGKGQPQHF.

Concerning this clone itself: The CDR3 end falls 3 residues outside the read, so it is completed with the germline J gene. V gene TRBV5-1 combines with J gene TRBJ1-2, with D perhaps matching TRBD1 (5 bases). Trimming cost V 1 base and J 3 bases, with 7 bases left between them. The germline CDR1 and CDR2 sequences are SGHRS and YFSETQ. The CDR3 loop spans 13 amino acids. CDR3 residues: CASSLTGDYGYTF. The part of the CDR3 DNA that was read is TGCGCCAGCAGCTTGACAGGAGACTATGGC.

On this clone itself: The read terminates 3 residues ahead of where the CDR3 ends, so the germline J gene completes it. The rearrangement links TRBV11-2 to TRBJ1-6; D is undetermined. Germline V gene lookup returns CDR1 SGHAT and CDR2 FQNNGV. V lost 3 bases to trimming and J lost 9 bases, with 6 bases between them. CDR3 size: 12 residues. The CDR3 loop reads CASSFSSSPLHF. CDR3 bases read: TGTGCCAGCAGCTTTAGCTCTTCACCC.